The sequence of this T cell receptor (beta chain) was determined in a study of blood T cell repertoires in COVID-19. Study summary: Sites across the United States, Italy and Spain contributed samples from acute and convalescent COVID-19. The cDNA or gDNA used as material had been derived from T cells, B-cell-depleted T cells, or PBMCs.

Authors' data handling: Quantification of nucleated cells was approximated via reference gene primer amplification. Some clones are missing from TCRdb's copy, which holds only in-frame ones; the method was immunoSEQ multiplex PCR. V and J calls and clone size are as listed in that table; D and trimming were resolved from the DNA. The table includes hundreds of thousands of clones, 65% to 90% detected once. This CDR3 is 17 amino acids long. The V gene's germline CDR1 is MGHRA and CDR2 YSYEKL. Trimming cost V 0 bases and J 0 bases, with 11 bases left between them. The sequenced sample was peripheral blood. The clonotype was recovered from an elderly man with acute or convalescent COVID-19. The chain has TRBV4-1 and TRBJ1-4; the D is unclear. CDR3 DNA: TGCGCCAGCAGCCAAGATAACCTCCGGTCAACTAATGAAAAACTGTTTTTT. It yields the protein CASSQDNLRSTNEKLFF.